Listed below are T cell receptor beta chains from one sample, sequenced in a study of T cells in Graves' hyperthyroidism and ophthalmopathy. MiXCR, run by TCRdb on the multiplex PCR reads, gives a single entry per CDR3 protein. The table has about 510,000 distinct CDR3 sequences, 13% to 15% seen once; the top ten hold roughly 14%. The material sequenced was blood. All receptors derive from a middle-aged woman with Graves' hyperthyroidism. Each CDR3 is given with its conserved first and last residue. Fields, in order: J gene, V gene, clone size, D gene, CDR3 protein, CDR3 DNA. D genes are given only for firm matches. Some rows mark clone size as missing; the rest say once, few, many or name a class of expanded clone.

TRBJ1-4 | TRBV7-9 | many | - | CASSSAGGNEKLFF | TGTGCCAGCAGCTCCGCCGGGGGAAATGAAAAACTGTTTTTT
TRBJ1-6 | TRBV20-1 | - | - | CSARDPGGARSPLHF | TGCAGTGCTAGAGATCCCGGGGGGGCACGATCACCCCTCCACTTT
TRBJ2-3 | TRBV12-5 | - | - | CASGLSSTDTQYF | TGTGCTAGTGGTTTGTCCAGCACAGATACGCAGTATTTT
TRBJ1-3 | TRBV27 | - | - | CASSNSRNTIYF | TGTGCCAGCAGTAACTCGAGAAACACCATATATTTT
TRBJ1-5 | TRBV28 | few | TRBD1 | CASTWTGNQPQHF | TGTGCCAGCACCTGGACAGGGAATCAGCCCCAGCATTTT
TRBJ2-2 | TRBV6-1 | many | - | CASSRGGPGELFF | TGTGCCAGCAGTAGGGGGGGACCCGGGGAGCTGTTTTTT
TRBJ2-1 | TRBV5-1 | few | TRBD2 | CASSLASSGMYNEQFF | TGCGCCAGCAGCTTGGCTTCTAGCGGGATGTACAATGAGCAGTTCTTC
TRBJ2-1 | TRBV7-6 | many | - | CASSLAWGNGQFF | TGTGCCAGCAGCTTAGCCTGGGGCAACGGGCAGTTCTTC
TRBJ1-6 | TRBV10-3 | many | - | CAISDRQEGNSPLHF | TGTGCCATCAGTGACCGACAGGAGGGGAATTCACCCCTCCACTTT
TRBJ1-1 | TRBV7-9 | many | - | CASSHPVKEEAFF | TGTGCCAGCAGCCACCCGGTCAAAGAGGAAGCTTTCTTT
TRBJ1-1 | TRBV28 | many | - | CASSLYGSFTEAFF | TGTGCCAGCAGTTTATATGGGAGCTTCACTGAAGCTTTCTTT
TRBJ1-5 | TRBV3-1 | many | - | CASSQDIGDSNQPQHF | TGTGCCAGCAGCCAAGATATCGGTGATAGCAATCAGCCCCAGCATTTT
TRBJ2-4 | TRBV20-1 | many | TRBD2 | CSANGLAGELAKNIQYF | TGCAGTGCTAATGGACTAGCGGGAGAGCTCGCCAAAAACATTCAGTACTTC
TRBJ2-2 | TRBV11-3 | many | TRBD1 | CASSPGQGVYTGELFF | TGTGCCAGCAGCCCGGGACAGGGGGTCTACACCGGGGAGCTGTTTTTT
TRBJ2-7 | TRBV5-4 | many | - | CASSSDSHEQYF | TGTGCCAGCAGCTCCGACAGCCACGAGCAGTACTTC
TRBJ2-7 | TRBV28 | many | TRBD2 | CASTGTSGSARYEQYF | TGTGCCAGCACCGGGACTAGCGGGAGTGCAAGGTACGAGCAGTACTTC